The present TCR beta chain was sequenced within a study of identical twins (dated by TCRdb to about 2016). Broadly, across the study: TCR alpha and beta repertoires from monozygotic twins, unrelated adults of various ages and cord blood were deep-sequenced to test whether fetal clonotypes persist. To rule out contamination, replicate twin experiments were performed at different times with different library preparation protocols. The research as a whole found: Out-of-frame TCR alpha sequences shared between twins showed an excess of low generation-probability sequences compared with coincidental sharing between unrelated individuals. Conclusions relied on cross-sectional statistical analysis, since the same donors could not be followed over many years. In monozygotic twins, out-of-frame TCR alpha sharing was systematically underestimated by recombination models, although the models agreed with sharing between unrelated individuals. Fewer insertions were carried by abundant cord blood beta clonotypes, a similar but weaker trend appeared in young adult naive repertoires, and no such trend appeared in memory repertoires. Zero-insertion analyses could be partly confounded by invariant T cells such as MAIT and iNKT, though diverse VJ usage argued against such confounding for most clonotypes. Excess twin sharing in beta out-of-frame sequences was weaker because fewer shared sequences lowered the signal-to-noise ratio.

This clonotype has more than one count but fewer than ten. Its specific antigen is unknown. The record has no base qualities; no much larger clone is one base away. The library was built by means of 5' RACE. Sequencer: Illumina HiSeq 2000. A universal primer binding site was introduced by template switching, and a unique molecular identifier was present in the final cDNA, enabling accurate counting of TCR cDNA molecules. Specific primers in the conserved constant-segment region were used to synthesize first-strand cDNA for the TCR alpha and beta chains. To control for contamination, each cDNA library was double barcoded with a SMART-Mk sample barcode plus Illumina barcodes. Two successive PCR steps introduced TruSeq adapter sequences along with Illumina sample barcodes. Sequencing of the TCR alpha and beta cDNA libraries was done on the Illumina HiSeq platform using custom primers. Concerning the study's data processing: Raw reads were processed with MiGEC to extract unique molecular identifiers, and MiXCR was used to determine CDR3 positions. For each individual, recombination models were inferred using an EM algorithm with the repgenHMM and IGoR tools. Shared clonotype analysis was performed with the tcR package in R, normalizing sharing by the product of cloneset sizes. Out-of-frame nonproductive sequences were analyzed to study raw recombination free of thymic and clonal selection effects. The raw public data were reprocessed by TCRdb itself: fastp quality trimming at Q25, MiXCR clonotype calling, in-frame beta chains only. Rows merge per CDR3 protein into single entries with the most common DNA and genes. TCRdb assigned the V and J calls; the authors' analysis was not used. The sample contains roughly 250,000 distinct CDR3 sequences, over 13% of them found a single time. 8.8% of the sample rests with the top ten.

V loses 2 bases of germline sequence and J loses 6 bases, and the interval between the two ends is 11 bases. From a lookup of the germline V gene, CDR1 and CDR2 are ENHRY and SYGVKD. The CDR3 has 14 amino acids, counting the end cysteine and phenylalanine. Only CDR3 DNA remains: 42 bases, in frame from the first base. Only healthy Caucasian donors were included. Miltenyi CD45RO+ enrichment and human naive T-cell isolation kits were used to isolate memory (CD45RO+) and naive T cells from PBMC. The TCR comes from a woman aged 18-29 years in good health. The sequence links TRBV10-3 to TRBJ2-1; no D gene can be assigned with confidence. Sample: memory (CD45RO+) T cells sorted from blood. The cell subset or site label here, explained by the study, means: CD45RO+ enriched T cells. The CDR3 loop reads CAISEKAGFNEQFF. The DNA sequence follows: TGTGCCATCAGTGAGAAAGCAGGCTTCAATGAGCAGTTCTTC.